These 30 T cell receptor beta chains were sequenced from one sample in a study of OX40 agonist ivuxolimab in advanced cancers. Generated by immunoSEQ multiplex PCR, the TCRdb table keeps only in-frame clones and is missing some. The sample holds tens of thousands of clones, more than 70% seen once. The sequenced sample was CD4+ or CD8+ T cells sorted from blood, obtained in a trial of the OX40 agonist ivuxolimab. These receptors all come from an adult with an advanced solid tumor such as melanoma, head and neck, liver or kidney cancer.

The CDR3 DNA reads as TGTGCCAGTAGTAAGGCACAGGGGCCTTCCTACGAGCAGTACTTC. It encodes CASSKAQGPSYEQYF. The V and J genes are TRBV19 and TRBJ2-7, with 7 bases lining up with TRBD1. This CDR3 has 15 residues. CDR1 is LNHDA, CDR2 SQIVND, per germline (reference sequence). The V segment lost 4 bases and the J segment 1 base; nucleotides outside the gene matches: 7.

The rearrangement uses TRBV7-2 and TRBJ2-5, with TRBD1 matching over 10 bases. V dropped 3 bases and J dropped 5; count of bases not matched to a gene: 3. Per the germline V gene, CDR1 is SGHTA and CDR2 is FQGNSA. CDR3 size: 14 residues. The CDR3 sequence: CASSFDRGRETQYF. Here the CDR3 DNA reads TGTGCCAGCAGCTTCGACAGGGGGCGGGAGACCCAGTACTTC.

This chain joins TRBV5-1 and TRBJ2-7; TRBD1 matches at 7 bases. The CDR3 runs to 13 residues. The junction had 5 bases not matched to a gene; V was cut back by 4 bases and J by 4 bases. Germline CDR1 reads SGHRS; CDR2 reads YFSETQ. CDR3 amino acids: CASSGPTGYEQYF. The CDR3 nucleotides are TGCGCCAGCAGCGGACCGACAGGGTACGAGCAGTACTTC.

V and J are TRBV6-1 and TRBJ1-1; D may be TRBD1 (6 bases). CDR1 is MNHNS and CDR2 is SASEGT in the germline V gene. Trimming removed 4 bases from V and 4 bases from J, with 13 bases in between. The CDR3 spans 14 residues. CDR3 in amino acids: CASSAGGGATEAFF. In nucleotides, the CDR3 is TGTGCCAGCAGTGCAGGAGGGGGGGCCACTGAAGCTTTCTTT.

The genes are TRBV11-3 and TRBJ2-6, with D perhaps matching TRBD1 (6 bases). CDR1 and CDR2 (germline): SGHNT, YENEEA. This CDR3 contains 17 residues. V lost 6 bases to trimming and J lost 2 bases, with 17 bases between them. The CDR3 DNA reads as TGTGCCAGCAGGCCACAGGGTCCTTACCCTGGGGCCAACGTCCTGACTTTC. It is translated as CASRPQGPYPGANVLTF. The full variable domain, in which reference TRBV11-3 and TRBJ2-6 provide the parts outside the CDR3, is EAGVVQSPRYKIIEKKQPVAFWCNPISGHNTLYWYLQNLGQGPELLIRYENEEAVDDSQLPKDRFSAERLKGVDSTLKIQPAELGDSAVYLCASRPQGPYPGANVLTFGAGSRLTVL.

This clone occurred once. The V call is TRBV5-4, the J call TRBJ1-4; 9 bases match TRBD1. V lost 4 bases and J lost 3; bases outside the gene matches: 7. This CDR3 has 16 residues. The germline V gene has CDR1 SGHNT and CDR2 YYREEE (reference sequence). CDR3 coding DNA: TGTGCCAGCAGCGCCGGGACAGGGATGGCTAATGAAAAACTGTTTTTT. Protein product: CASSAGTGMANEKLFF. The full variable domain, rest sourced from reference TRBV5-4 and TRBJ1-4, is ETGVTQSPTHLIKTRGQQVTLRCSSQSGHNTVSWYQQALGQGPQFIFQYYREEENGRGNFPPRFSGLQFPNYSSELNVNALELDDSALYLCASSAGTGMANEKLFFGSGTQLSVL.

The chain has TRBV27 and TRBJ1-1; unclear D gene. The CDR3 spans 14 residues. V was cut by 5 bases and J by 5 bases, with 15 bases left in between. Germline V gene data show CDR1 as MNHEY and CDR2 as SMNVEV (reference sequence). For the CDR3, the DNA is TGTGCCAGCAGTATGGAGGTTGTGGGTACTGAAGCTTTCTTT. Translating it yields CASSMEVVGTEAFF.

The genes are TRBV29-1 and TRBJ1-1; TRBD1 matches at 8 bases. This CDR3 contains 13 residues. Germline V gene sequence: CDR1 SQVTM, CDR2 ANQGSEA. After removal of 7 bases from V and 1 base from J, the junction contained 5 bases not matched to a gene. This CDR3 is CSARGQGNTEAFF. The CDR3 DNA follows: TGCAGCGCCCGAGGACAGGGGAACACTGAAGCTTTCTTT. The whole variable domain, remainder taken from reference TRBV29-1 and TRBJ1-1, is SAVISQKPSRDICQRGTSLTIQCQVDSQVTMMFWYRQQPGQSLTLIATANQGSEATYESGFVIDKFPISRPNLTFSTLTVSNMSPEDSSIYLCSARGQGNTEAFFGQGTRLTVV.

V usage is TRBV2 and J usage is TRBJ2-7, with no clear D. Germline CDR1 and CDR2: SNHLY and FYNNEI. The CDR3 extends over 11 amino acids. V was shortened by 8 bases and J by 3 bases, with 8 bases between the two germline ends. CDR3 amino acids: CASRTLYEQYF. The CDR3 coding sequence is TGTGCCAGCCGCACCCTCTACGAGCAGTACTTC.

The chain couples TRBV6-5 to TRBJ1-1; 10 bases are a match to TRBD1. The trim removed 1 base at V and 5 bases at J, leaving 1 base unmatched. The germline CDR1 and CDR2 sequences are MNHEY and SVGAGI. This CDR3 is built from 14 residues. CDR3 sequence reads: CASSYWTGGTEAFF. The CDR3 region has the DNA TGTGCCAGCAGTTACTGGACAGGGGGGACTGAAGCTTTCTTT.

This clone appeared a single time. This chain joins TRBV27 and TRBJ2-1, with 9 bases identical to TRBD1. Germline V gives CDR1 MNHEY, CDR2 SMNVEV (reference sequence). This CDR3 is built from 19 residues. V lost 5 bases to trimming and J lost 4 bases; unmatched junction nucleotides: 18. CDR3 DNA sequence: TGTGCCAGCAGTCCTAAGACCCCTCAACAGGGGGCCGGGTACAATGAGCAGTTCTTC. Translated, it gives CASSPKTPQQGAGYNEQFF.

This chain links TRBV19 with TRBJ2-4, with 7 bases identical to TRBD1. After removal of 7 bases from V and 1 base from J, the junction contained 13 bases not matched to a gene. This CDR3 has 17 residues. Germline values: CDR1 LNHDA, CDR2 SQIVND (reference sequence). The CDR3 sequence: CASTPQGIPSAKNIQYF. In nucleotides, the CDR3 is TGTGCCAGTACGCCACAGGGGATCCCTAGCGCCAAAAACATTCAGTACTTC.

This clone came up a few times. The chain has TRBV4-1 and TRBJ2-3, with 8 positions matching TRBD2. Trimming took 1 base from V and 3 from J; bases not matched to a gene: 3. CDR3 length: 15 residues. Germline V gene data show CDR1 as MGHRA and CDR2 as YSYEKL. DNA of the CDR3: TGCGCCAGCAGCCAAGTAGCGGGGACGACAGATACGCAGTATTTT. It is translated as CASSQVAGTTDTQYF.

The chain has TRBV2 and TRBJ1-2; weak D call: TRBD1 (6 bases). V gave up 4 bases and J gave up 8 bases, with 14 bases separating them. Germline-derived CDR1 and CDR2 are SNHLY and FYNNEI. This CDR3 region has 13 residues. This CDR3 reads CASSVQGYGGYTF. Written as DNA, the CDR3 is TGTGCCAGCAGTGTACAGGGCTACGGAGGCTACACCTTC.

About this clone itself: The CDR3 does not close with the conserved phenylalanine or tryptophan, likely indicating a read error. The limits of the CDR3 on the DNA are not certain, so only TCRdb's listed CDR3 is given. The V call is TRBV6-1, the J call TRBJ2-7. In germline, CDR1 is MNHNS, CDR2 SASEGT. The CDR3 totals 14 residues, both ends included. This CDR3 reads CASSEYQGTLGGGL.

This CDR3 reads CAWSVRAVGEQFF. For the CDR3, the DNA is TGTGCCTGGAGTGTCCGGGCGGTTGGTGAGCAGTTCTTC. This chain links TRBV30 with TRBJ2-1, with unresolved D. Germline values: CDR1 GTSNPN, CDR2 SVGIG (reference sequence). The CDR3 is made up of 13 amino acids. V shed 0 bases and J shed 9 bases, with 12 bases lying between them.

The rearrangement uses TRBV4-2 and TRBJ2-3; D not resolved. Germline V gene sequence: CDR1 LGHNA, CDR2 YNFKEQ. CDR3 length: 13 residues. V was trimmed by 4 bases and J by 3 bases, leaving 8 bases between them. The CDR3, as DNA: TGTGCCAGCAGCCCCGCTGGAACAGATACGCAGTATTTT. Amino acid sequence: CASSPAGTDTQYF.

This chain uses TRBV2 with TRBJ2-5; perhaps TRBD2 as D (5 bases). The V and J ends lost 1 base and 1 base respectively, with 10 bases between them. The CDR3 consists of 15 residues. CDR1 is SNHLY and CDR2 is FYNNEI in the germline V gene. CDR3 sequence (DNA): TGTGCCAGCAGTGAAGGTCCAGCGGCCCAAGAGACCCAGTACTTC. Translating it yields CASSEGPAAQETQYF.

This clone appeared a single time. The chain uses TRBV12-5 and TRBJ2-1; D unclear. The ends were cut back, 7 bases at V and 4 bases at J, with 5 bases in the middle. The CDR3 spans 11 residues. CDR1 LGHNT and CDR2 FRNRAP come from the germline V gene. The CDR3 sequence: CASALYNEQFF. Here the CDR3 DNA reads TGTGCTAGTGCACTTTACAATGAGCAGTTCTTC.

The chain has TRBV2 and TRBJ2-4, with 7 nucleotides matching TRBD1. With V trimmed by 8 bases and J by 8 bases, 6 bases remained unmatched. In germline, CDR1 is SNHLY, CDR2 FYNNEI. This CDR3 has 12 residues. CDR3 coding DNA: TGTGCCAGCCGACAGGGCCGGGACATTCAGTACTTC. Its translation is CASRQGRDIQYF. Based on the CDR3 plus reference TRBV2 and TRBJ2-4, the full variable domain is EPEVTQTPSHQVTQMGQEVILRCVPISNHLYFYWYRQILGQKVEFLVSFYNNEISEKSEIFDDQFSVERPDGSNFTLKIRSTKLEDSAMYFCASRQGRDIQYFGAGTRLSVL.

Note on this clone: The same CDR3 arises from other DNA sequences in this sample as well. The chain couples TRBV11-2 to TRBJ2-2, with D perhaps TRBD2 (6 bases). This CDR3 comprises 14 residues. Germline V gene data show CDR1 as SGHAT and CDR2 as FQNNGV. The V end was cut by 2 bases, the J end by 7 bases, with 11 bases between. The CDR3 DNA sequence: TGTGCCAGCAGCTTACGGGGGAACGGCGGGGAGCTGTTTTTT. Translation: CASSLRGNGGELFF. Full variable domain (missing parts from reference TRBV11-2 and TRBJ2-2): EAGVAQSPRYKIIEKRQSVAFWCNPISGHATLYWYQQILGQGPKLLIQFQNNGVVDDSQLPKDRFSAERLKGVDSTLKIQPAKLEDSAVYLCASSLRGNGGELFFGEGSRLTVL.

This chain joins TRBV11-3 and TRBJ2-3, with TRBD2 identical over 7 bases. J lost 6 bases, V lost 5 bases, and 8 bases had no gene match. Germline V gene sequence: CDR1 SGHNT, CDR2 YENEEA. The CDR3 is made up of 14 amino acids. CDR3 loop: CASSETSDRDTQYF. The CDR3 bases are TGTGCCAGCAGCGAAACTAGCGATCGGGATACGCAGTATTTT.

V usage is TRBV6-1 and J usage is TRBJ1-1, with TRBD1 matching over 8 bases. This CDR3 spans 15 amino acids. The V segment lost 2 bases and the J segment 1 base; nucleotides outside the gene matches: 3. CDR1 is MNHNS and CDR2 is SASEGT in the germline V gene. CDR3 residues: CASSEPGQGNTEAFF. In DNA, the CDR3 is TGTGCCAGCAGTGAACCTGGACAGGGGAACACTGAAGCTTTCTTT.

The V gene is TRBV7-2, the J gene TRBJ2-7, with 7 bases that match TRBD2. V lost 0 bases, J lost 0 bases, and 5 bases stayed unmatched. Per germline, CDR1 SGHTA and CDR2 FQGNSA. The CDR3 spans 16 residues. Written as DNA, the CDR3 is TGTGCCAGCAGCTTAGCCTCAGCGGGATTCTCCTACGAGCAGTACTTC. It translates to CASSLASAGFSYEQYF. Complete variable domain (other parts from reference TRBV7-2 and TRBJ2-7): GAGVSQSPSNKVTEKGKDVELRCDPISGHTALYWYRQSLGQGLEFLIYFQGNSAPDKSGLPSDRFSAERTGGSVSTLTIQRTQQEDSAVYLCASSLASAGFSYEQYFGPGTRLTVT.

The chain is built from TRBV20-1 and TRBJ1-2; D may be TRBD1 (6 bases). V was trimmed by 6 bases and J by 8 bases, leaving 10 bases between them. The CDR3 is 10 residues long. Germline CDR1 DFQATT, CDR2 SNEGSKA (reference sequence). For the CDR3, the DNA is TGCAGTGCCACCGGACAGGGCTACACCTTC. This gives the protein CSATGQGYTF.

CDR3 protein: CASSYRQNNYGYTF. The CDR3 coding sequence is TGTGCCAGCAGTTACCGACAGAATAACTATGGCTACACCTTC. V gene TRBV6-5 combines with J gene TRBJ1-2; D is possibly TRBD1 (5 bases). Trimming pared 2 bases from V and 1 base from J, leaving 8 bases between. The CDR3 extends over 14 amino acids. Germline V gene lookup returns CDR1 MNHEY and CDR2 SVGAGI.

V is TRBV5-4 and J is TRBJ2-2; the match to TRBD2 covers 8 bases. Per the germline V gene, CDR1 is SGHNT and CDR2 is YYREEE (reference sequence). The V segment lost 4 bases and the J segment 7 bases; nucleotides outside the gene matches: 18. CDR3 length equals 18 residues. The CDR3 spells CASSNPASGGIGGGELFF. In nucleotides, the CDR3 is TGTGCCAGCAGCAACCCGGCCAGCGGGGGCATTGGGGGCGGGGAGCTGTTTTTT.

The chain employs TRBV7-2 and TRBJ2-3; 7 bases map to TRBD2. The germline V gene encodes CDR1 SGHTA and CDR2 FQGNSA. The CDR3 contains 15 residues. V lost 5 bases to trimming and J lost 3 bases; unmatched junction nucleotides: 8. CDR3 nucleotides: TGTGCCAGCAGCCCTGGGGGGGTTGCGACAGATACGCAGTATTTT. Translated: CASSPGGVATDTQYF.

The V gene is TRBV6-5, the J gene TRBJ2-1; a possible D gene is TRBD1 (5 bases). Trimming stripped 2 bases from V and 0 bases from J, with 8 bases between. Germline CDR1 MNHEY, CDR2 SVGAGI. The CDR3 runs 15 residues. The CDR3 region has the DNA TGTGCCAGCAGTTACGGTCAGGGCTCCTACAATGAGCAGTTCTTC. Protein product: CASSYGQGSYNEQFF.

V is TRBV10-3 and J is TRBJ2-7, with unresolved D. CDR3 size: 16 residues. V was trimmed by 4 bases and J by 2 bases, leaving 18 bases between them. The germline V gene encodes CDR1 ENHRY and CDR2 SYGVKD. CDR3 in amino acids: CAISAQKNVSPYEQYF. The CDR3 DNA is TGTGCCATCAGTGCCCAGAAAAACGTTAGTCCCTACGAGCAGTACTTC.